A selection of T cell receptor beta chains follows, all from one sample in a study of T cell changes during pregnancy in multiple sclerosis. The repertoire was sequenced with immunoSEQ multiplex PCR; TCRdb's copy has only in-frame clones and lacks some. The table has tens of thousands of clones, about 90% seen once. Material: CD4+ T cells from peripheral blood mononuclear cells, obtained in the second trimester of pregnancy. The receptors come from a female donor in good health, enrolled as a control in a pregnancy study. The CDR3 runs from the conserved cysteine through the conserved F or W. Each record gives: V gene, CDR3 protein.

V: TRBV4-2
CDR3: CASSQGTDNNYGYTF

V: TRBV7-6
CDR3: CASSPLLGNTIYF

V: TRBV30
CDR3: CAWTRRDQGLNQPQHF

V: TRBV7-9
CDR3: CASSRNRQGNTEAFF

V: TRBV14
CDR3: CASSRWTGTGYVYEQYF

V: TRBV4-2
CDR3: CASSPSPTSGYNEQFF

V: TRBV18
CDR3: CASSPRQGLGSPLHF

V: TRBV4-2
CDR3: CASSQESRGSDTQYF

V: TRBV7-9
CDR3: CASSLGGVGGYGYTF

V: TRBV29-1
CDR3: CSVAGQGGGNTEAFF

V: TRBV6-1
CDR3: CASRLGQGPYEQYF

V: TRBV5-6
CDR3: CASSFTRGRDEQYF

V: TRBV4-3
CDR3: CASSERQGDGYTF

V: TRBV7-2
CDR3: CASTPGQGSTDTQYF

V: TRBV7-2
CDR3: CASGSTRAETQYF

V: TRBV6-1
CDR3: CASSQRRPTGEKLFF

V: TRBV5-1
CDR3: CASSLGQGFTEAFF

V: TRBV7-8
CDR3: CASSLEGAQPQHF

V: TRBV30
CDR3: CAWNPDSLTGNTIYF

V: TRBV6-5
CDR3: CASTPTGYTEAFF

V: TRBV6-5
CDR3: CASGSSYEQYF

V: TRBV13
CDR3: CASSLEGFGSGANVLTF

V: TRBV10-1
CDR3: CASTQAERHRTGRNQPQHF

V: TRBV9
CDR3: CASSVEVVASSGNTIYF

V: TRBV14
CDR3: CASGTVYGYTF

V: TRBV27
CDR3: CASSFRAGYHEQFF

V: TRBV7-9
CDR3: CASSLQVNTEAFF

V: TRBV6-5
CDR3: CASSGQGLPGYTF